This T cell receptor (beta chain) came from a study of T cell repertoires in cytomegalovirus infection. The wider study: From public TCR beta signatures came an indication of both CMV infection and matching HLA type. Findings of the study overall: HLA-C-restricted CMV-specific TCR beta clonotypes prevailed in the ex vivo response.

The CDR3 consists of 12 residues. Germline CDR1 reads MDHEN; CDR2 reads SYDVKM. V lost 0 bases, J lost 5 bases, and 5 bases lay in between. One entry per CDR3 protein, called by TCRdb with MiXCR from the reads. The sample lists about 250,000 distinct CDR3 sequences, approximately 7% occurring once. A word on this clonotype: Its antigen is unidentified.

Sample: PBMCs. V is TRBV28 and J is TRBJ2-7; D not resolved. The receptor was isolated from a human donor in good health (CMV status not recorded). Some clones in this sample may be carry-over from other donors' samples. As DNA, the CDR3 is TGTGCCAGCAGTTTATGGGGCCACGAGCAGTACTTC. This gives the protein CASSLWGHEQYF.